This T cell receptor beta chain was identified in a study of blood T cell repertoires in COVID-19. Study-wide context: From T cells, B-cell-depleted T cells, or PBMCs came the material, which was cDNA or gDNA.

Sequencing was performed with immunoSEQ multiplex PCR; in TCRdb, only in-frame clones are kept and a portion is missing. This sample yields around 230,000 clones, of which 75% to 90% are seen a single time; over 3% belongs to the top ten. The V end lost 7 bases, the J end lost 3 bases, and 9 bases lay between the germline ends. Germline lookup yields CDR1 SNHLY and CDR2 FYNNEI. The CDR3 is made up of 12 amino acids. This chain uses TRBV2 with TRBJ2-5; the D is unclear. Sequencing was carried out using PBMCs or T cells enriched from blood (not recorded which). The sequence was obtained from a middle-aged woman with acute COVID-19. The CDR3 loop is CASTVRKETQYF. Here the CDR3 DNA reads TGTGCCAGCACGGTCAGGAAAGAGACCCAGTACTTC.